Below are 31 T cell receptor beta chains sequenced from a single sample in a study of blood T cell repertoires in COVID-19 (dated by TCRdb to 2018 to 2020). Library creation used the immunoSEQ multiplex PCR assay. This immuneACCESS table, as held by TCRdb, lists in-frame sequences with V and J called but not all clones. Of the missing ones, under half trace to an unresolved V gene in checked studies; the others have no known cause. The sample data list 55,000 to 80,000 clones, and 80% to 90% of these were observed just once. Jointly, the top ten make up approximately 2.7% of the sample. The source material was peripheral blood. The receptors shown here come from a man in his fifties or sixties with acute or convalescent COVID-19.

The chain employs TRBV19 and TRBJ2-2, with 9 bases that match TRBD1. CDR1 LNHDA and CDR2 SQIVND come from the germline V gene (reference sequence). Germline trimming cut 6 bases from V and 5 bases from J; bases unmatched to any gene: 10. The CDR3 loop spans 16 amino acids. Here the CDR3 reads CASRGDRVYLTGELFF. CDR3 coding DNA: TGTGCCAGTAGGGGGGACAGGGTTTATTTGACCGGGGAGCTGTTTTTT.

This chain connects TRBV9 to TRBJ2-2; 7 bases match TRBD2. The V gene's germline CDR1 is SGDLS and CDR2 YYNGEE. After removal of 0 bases from V and 4 bases from J, the junction contained 3 bases not matched to a gene. The CDR3 length is 15 residues. The CDR3 protein is CASSVGGRSTGELFF. CDR3 DNA: TGTGCCAGCAGCGTAGGCGGGAGAAGCACCGGGGAGCTGTTTTTT.

The genes are TRBV21-1 and TRBJ1-3. TRBV21-1 is recorded as a pseudogene. The length of the CDR3 is 17 residues. The CDR3 protein is CASSTRDFPFSGNTIYF. As DNA, the CDR3 is TGTGCCAGCAGCACCCGGGACTTTCCTTTCTCTGGAAACACCATATATTTT.

The chain recombines TRBV30 with TRBJ2-3; TRBD1 is a possible D gene (5 bases). Germline V gene sequence: CDR1 GTSNPN, CDR2 SVGIG (reference sequence). The CDR3 covers 14 residues. Trimming took off 0 bases at V and 6 bases at J, with 13 bases between the two ends. CDR3 DNA sequence: TGTGCCTGGAGTGTGGGGCGTTCCACGGATACGCAGTATTTT. Its protein is CAWSVGRSTDTQYF.

J is TRBJ2-1 and V is TRBV24-1; possibly TRBD2 for D (6 bases). The CDR3 is made up of 14 amino acids. Germline CDR1 is KGHDR and CDR2 is SFDVKD. V lost 6 bases, J lost 7 bases, and 15 bases lay in between. In DNA, the CDR3 is TGTGCCACCAGTATAAGCGGGTTAAAGAATGAGCAGTTCTTC. Translation: CATSISGLKNEQFF.

V gene TRBV3-1 (or the pseudogene TRBV3-2) combines with J gene TRBJ2-7; 10 bases are a match to TRBD2. J lost 5 bases, V lost 1 base, and 8 bases had no gene match. The CDR3 is 16 residues long. Germline V gene lookup returns CDR1 LGHDT and CDR2 YNNKEL (reference sequence). The CDR3 loop reads CASSQVRTSGINEQYV. The CDR3 DNA follows: TGTGCCAGCAGCCAAGTCCGTACTAGCGGGATCAACGAGCAGTACGTC.

The chain couples TRBV5-6 to TRBJ2-5; TRBD2 might be the D (6 bases). The germline gives CDR1 SGHDT, CDR2 YYEEEE. The CDR3 length is 19 residues. V lost 2 bases, J lost 3 bases, and 26 bases lay in between. In DNA, the CDR3 is TGTGCCAGCAGCTTCGGACTTACTGGCGCTCCGAGGAGGGAAGAGACCCAGTACTTC. Translating gives CASSFGLTGAPRREETQYF.

The chain uses TRBV24-1 and TRBJ2-3; D possibly corresponds to TRBD1 (5 bases). The CDR3 is 16 amino acids. Trimming cost V 0 bases and J 2 bases, with 11 bases left between them. Germline lookup yields CDR1 KGHDR and CDR2 SFDVKD. CDR3 sequence: CATSDLQGRDTDTQYF. CDR3 bases: TGTGCCACCAGTGATTTGCAGGGCAGGGACACAGATACGCAGTATTTT.

The V and J genes are TRBV30 and TRBJ1-5; 7 nucleotides match TRBD1. The CDR3 extends over 14 amino acids. Trimming took 4 bases from V and 7 from J; bases not matched to a gene: 10. Germline lookup yields CDR1 GTSNPN and CDR2 SVGIG (reference sequence). CDR3 in DNA: TGTGCCTGGACCATTCAGGGGGTCGCGCAGCCCCAGCATTTT. Its translation is CAWTIQGVAQPQHF.

This chain joins TRBV18 and TRBJ1-1, with a weak D call TRBD1 (6 bases). From germline, CDR1 is KGHSH and CDR2 LQKENI. Trimming stripped 3 bases from V and 11 bases from J, with 19 bases between. The CDR3 covers 14 residues. CDR3 nucleotide sequence: TGTGCCAGCTCACCCGGCGGGGGGCGCTTAACCGCTTTCTTT. This sequence encodes CASSPGGGRLTAFF.

The V and J genes are TRBV6-2 or TRBV6-3 and TRBJ1-2, with D possibly TRBD1 on 5 matching bases. In germline, CDR1 is MNHEY, CDR2 SVGEGT. Trimming removed 7 bases from V and 4 bases from J, with 13 bases in between. CDR3 length equals 13 residues. CDR3 sequence reads: CASTPFGGYGYTF. CDR3 in DNA: TGTGCCAGCACCCCATTCGGGGGCTATGGCTACACCTTC.

This rearrangement joins TRBV6-2 or TRBV6-3 to TRBJ1-1, with 11 bases that match TRBD1. The CDR3 extends over 14 amino acids. Germline V gene lookup returns CDR1 MNHEY and CDR2 SVGEGT. The junction had 6 bases not matched to a gene; V was cut back by 6 bases and J by 6 bases. The CDR3 reads CASSAGQGVSEAFF. The CDR3 DNA follows: TGTGCCAGCAGCGCGGGACAGGGGGTCTCTGAAGCTTTCTTT.

The J gene is TRBJ2-7, the V gene TRBV5-1, with D perhaps matching TRBD2 (6 bases). Trimming took 0 bases from V and 0 from J, leaving 7 bases between them. CDR3 length: 14 amino acids. Germline CDR1 reads SGHRS; CDR2 reads YFSETQ. CDR3 bases: TGCGCCAGCAGCTTGGGGAGGGGCTCCTACGAGCAGTACTTC. It encodes CASSLGRGSYEQYF.

The rearrangement links TRBV4-1 to TRBJ1-1; TRBD1 agrees at 12 bases. The CDR3 contains 18 residues. V lost 0 bases, J lost 3 bases, and 8 bases stayed unmatched. Germline assignment: CDR1 MGHRA and CDR2 YSYEKL. The CDR3 is CASSQDSGTGGWDTEAFF. CDR3 DNA: TGCGCCAGCAGCCAAGATTCCGGGACAGGGGGCTGGGACACTGAAGCTTTCTTT.

The V call is TRBV10-2, the J call TRBJ2-1; the match to TRBD2 covers 15 bases. Germline V gene data show CDR1 as WSHSY and CDR2 as SAAADI. The CDR3 length is 19 residues. The V gene end was trimmed by 4 bases and the J gene end by 1 base; junction bases not matched to a gene: 8. The CDR3 DNA is TGCGCCAGCAGTGGCTTGGGACTAGCGGGAGGCGGGTCCTACAATGAGCAGTTCTTC. It specifies CASSGLGLAGGGSYNEQFF.

The rearrangement joins TRBV29-1 to TRBJ1-6; 9 bases line up with TRBD1. This CDR3 is built from 13 residues. Germline V gene sequence: CDR1 SQVTM, CDR2 ANQGSEA. Germline trimming cut 6 bases from V and 10 bases from J; bases unmatched to any gene: 7. The CDR3 DNA reads as TGCAGCGTGGAACAGGGGGCAGGGTCACCCCTCCACTTT. Translation: CSVEQGAGSPLHF.

A single count supports this clone. V and J are TRBV5-4 and TRBJ2-5; 10 nucleotides align to TRBD2. The CDR3 totals 15 residues. J was trimmed by 3 bases and V by 5 bases; bases with no gene match: 7. Germline-derived CDR1 and CDR2 are SGHNT and YYREEE (reference sequence). Written as DNA, the CDR3 is TGTGCCAGCAGTGAGGGTACTAGCGGGGAAGAGACCCAGTACTTC. Translating gives CASSEGTSGEETQYF.

The chain recombines TRBV30 with TRBJ2-1; 14 positions match TRBD2. The V gene's germline CDR1 is GTSNPN and CDR2 SVGIG (reference sequence). V gave up 2 bases and J gave up 10 bases; unmatched junction bases: 4. The CDR3 loop spans 14 amino acids. In nucleotides, the CDR3 is TGTGCCTGGAGTCCGGGACTAGCGGGAGAAGAGCAGTTCTTC. Amino acids: CAWSPGLAGEEQFF.

J is TRBJ2-7 and V is TRBV5-1; 10 bases align to TRBD1. The CDR3 length is 15 residues. Per the germline V gene, CDR1 is SGHRS and CDR2 is YFSETQ. J gave up 2 bases and V 4 bases, and 6 bases lay outside the gene matches. This CDR3 reads CASSHGTGEPYEQYF. In DNA, the CDR3 is TGCGCCAGCAGCCATGGGACAGGGGAGCCCTACGAGCAGTACTTC.

This clone was observed a single time. This chain uses TRBV28 with TRBJ1-5; perhaps TRBD1 as D (6 bases). Germline V gene sequence: CDR1 MDHEN, CDR2 SYDVKM. The CDR3 covers 13 residues. CDR3 region: CGGGRGEDQPQHF. The CDR3 coding sequence is TGTGGCGGGGGCAGGGGAGAGGATCAGCCCCAGCATTTT.

This clone has only one observation. The chain combines TRBV14 with TRBJ2-6, with D maybe TRBD1 (6 bases). Germline-derived CDR1 and CDR2 are SGHDN and FVKESK. Trimming pared 1 base from V and 8 bases from J, leaving 12 bases between. The CDR3 contains 15 residues. The CDR3, as DNA: TGTGCCAGCAGCCAAGGGCAGGGGCGAACCAACGTCCTGACTTTC. Amino acids: CASSQGQGRTNVLTF. Drawing the rest from reference TRBV14 and TRBJ2-6, the complete variable domain is EAGVTQFPSHSVIEKGQTVTLRCDPISGHDNLYWYRRVMGKEIKFLLHFVKESKQDESGMPNNRFLAERTGGTYSTLKVQPAELEDSGVYFCASSQGQGRTNVLTFGAGSRLTVL.

The V and J genes are TRBV14 and TRBJ2-3; 7 bases are shared with TRBD1. Germline CDR1 and CDR2: SGHDN and FVKESK. This CDR3 spans 13 amino acids. V trimming: 5 bases; J trimming: 7 bases; junction bases outside the gene matches: 6. CDR3 region: CASSYKQGYTQYF. Written as DNA, the CDR3 is TGTGCCAGCAGCTACAAACAGGGGTATACGCAGTATTTT.

This clone has just a few counts. CDR3 nucleotide sequence: TGCGCCAGCAGTGAAACCCCCCTGTTCTATAGCAATCAGCCCCAGCATTTT. Its protein product is CASSETPLFYSNQPQHF. This chain joins TRBV10-2 and TRBJ1-5; D is unclear. The CDR3 spans 17 residues. Germline CDR1 and CDR2: WSHSY and SAAADI. The germline V and J ends were trimmed by 3 bases and 0 bases, with 15 bases remaining between them.

Here the CDR3 DNA reads TGTGCCACCAGCAGAGACGGACAGGGCGACACAGATACGCAGTATTTT. It translates to CATSRDGQGDTDTQYF. The V call is TRBV15, the J call TRBJ2-3, with 8 bases aligning to TRBD1. CDR3 length: 16 residues. The germline gives CDR1 LNHNV, CDR2 YYDKDF (reference sequence). V lost 0 bases, J lost 2 bases, and 4 bases stayed unmatched.

The chain couples TRBV7-9 to TRBJ1-4; possibly TRBD1 for D (6 bases). V lost 6 bases, J lost 7 bases, and 18 bases lay in between. Germline CDR1 reads SEHNR; CDR2 reads FQNEAQ (reference sequence). This CDR3 region has 15 residues. The CDR3 region is CASSLIGGGGEKLFF. CDR3 bases: TGTGCCAGCAGTCTCATCGGCGGGGGCGGTGAAAAACTGTTTTTT. Complete variable domain (other parts from reference TRBV7-9 and TRBJ1-4): DTGVSQNPRHKITKRGQNVTFRCDPISEHNRLYWYRQTLGQGPEFLTYFQNEAQLEKSRLLSDRFSAERPKGSFSTLEIQRTEQGDSAMYLCASSLIGGGGEKLFFGSGTQLSVL.

Turning to this clone: A junction boundary mismatches the germline segment, possibly from a read error. The chain joins TRBV3-1 (or the pseudogene TRBV3-2) to TRBJ2-1; 7 bases map to TRBD2. Germline-derived CDR1 and CDR2 are LGHDT and YNNKEL (reference sequence). The CDR3 has 15 amino acids. The DNA of the CDR3 is TGTGCCAGCAGACAAGACACGGGGGGTGGGAATGAGCAGTTCTTC. Translation gives CASRQDTGGGNEQFF.

This chain joins TRBV7-8 and TRBJ2-1; 12 nucleotides line up with TRBD2. Germline V CDR1 and CDR2: SGHVS, FQNEAQ. This CDR3 comprises 18 residues. V was pared by 3 bases and J by 8 bases, with 14 bases of the junction left unmatched. CDR3: CASSFPNTRTSGNYEQFF. The CDR3 DNA follows: TGTGCCAGCAGCTTCCCCAATACCCGGACTAGCGGGAACTATGAGCAGTTCTTC.

This chain links TRBV5-3 with TRBJ2-7, with a weak D call TRBD2 (6 bases). TRBV5-3 is assigned to the ORF class and has an uncertain function. Trimming pared 6 bases from V and 2 bases from J, leaving 9 bases between. CDR3 length equals 12 residues. CDR3 in DNA: TGTGCCAGAATTCGGACTACCTACGAGCAGTACGTC. Protein: CARIRTTYEQYV.

The V call is TRBV28, the J call TRBJ1-6; 7 bases line up with TRBD1. With V trimmed by 2 bases and J by 7 bases, 2 bases remained unmatched. Germline V gives CDR1 MDHEN, CDR2 SYDVKM. The CDR3 consists of 14 residues. CDR3 sequence (DNA): TGTGCCAGCAGTTTAGACAGGGTGAATTCACCCCTCCACTTT. This translates into CASSLDRVNSPLHF.

The chain links TRBV18 to TRBJ1-3, with D possibly matching TRBD1 (5 bases). V was pared by 4 bases and J by 1 base, with 17 bases between. Germline assignment: CDR1 KGHSH and CDR2 LQKENI. This CDR3 is built from 17 residues. CDR3 sequence reads: CASSRAGGEGSGNTIYF. The CDR3 region has the DNA TGTGCCAGCTCACGCGCCGGGGGGGAAGGATCTGGAAACACCATATATTTT.

This clone was counted between two and nine times. The chain employs TRBV5-4 and TRBJ2-7, with 12 bases lining up with TRBD2. Per the germline V gene, CDR1 is SGHNT and CDR2 is YYREEE (reference sequence). V dropped 4 bases and J dropped 4; count of bases not matched to a gene: 6. CDR3 length: 15 residues. The CDR3 is CASSTGTSGQYEQYF. In DNA, the CDR3 is TGTGCCAGCAGCACGGGGACTAGCGGGCAATACGAGCAGTACTTC.